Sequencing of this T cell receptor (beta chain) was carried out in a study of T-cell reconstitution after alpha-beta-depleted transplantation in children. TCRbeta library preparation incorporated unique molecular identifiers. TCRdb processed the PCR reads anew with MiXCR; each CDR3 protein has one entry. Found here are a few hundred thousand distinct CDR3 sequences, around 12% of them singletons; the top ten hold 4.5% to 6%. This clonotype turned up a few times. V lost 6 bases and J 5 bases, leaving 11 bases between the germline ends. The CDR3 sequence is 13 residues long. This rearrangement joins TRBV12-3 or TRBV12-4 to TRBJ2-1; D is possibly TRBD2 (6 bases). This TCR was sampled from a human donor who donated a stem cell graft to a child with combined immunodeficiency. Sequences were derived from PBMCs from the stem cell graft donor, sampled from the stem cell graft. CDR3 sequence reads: CASREGWNNEQFF. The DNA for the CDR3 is TGTGCCAGCAGGGAGGGGTGGAACAATGAGCAGTTCTTC.